Below, 32 T cell receptor beta chains from the same sample are listed, as sequenced in a study of blood T cell repertoires in COVID-19. The protocol was immunoSEQ multiplex PCR, while the TCRdb copy is restricted to in-frame clones and leaves out a portion. The table includes about 150,000 clones, roughly 78% detected once. Material for sequencing was peripheral blood. The receptors derive from a man at least 80 years old with acute or convalescent COVID-19.

V is TRBV30 and J is TRBJ1-2; TRBD1 agrees at 7 bases. Trimming removed 2 bases from V and 5 bases from J; junction bases left unmatched: 5. The CDR3 is 13 amino acids. Germline V gene data show CDR1 as GTSNPN and CDR2 as SVGIG (reference sequence). The CDR3: CAWSPQGKYGYTF. CDR3 bases: TGTGCCTGGAGTCCACAGGGGAAGTATGGCTACACCTTC.

The chain has TRBV14 and TRBJ2-2, with 12 bases matching TRBD2. From germline, CDR1 is SGHDN and CDR2 FVKESK. The J segment lost 6 bases and the V segment lost 0 bases, leaving 11 bases of the junction unmatched. The CDR3 loop spans 19 amino acids. The CDR3 DNA follows: TGTGCCAGCAGCCAAGATTTACCGGCTAGCGGGGGGGCCTCCGGGGAGCTGTTTTTT. Encoded protein: CASSQDLPASGGASGELFF.

The CDR3 DNA is TGTGCCATCCGGGGGACAGGGGGCGAGTACAATGAGCAGTTCTTC. This codes for CAIRGTGGEYNEQFF. The V and J genes are TRBV10-3 and TRBJ2-1; 12 bases agree with TRBD1. Unmatched junction bases numbered 6, after V lost 8 bases and J lost 4 bases. This CDR3 comprises 15 residues. Per germline, CDR1 ENHRY and CDR2 SYGVKD.

The CDR3: CASSIDSQGDQPQHF. The CDR3 coding sequence is TGTGCCAGTAGTATAGACTCACAGGGAGATCAGCCCCAGCATTTT. This chain joins TRBV19 and TRBJ1-5, with D possibly TRBD1 on 6 matching bases. Germline CDR1 reads LNHDA; CDR2 reads SQIVND (reference sequence). With 0 bases removed from V and 5 bases from J, the gap between germline ends came to 11 bases. The CDR3 extends over 15 amino acids.

The V and J genes are TRBV20-1 and TRBJ2-5; TRBD1 agrees at 12 bases. Trimming took 3 bases from V and 5 from J; bases not matched to a gene: 13. The CDR3 is 17 residues long. CDR1 is DFQATT, CDR2 SNEGSKA, per germline (reference sequence). The CDR3 nucleotides are TGCAGTGCTAGTTCTGGGACAGGGGGCGGTCGGGGCGAGACCCAGTACTTC. Its protein product is CSASSGTGGGRGETQYF.

A remark on this clone: The same CDR3 is also encoded by other DNA sequences in this sample. The genes are TRBV11-2 and TRBJ1-1; possibly TRBD1 for D (5 bases). This CDR3 has 15 residues. Germline V CDR1 and CDR2: SGHAT, FQNNGV. V was cut by 1 base and J by 0 bases, with 9 bases left in between. The CDR3 DNA is TGTGCCAGCAGCTTAGTGGCAGGGCTGAACACTGAAGCTTTCTTT. This translates into CASSLVAGLNTEAFF.

This sequence joins TRBV28 and TRBJ1-6; 10 nucleotides align to TRBD1. The junction had 11 bases not matched to a gene; V was cut back by 4 bases and J by 14 bases. CDR1 is MDHEN, CDR2 SYDVKM, per germline. The CDR3 covers 15 residues. CDR3 sequence reads: CASSSTGTGVVALHF. The CDR3 nucleotides read TGTGCCAGCAGTTCAACCGGGACAGGGGTTGTAGCCCTCCACTTT.

This chain uses TRBV4-1 with TRBJ2-3; possibly TRBD2 for D (5 bases). The ends were cut back, 1 base at V and 3 bases at J, with 14 bases in the middle. The CDR3 is made up of 16 amino acids. The germline V gene encodes CDR1 MGHRA and CDR2 YSYEKL. The chain's CDR3 is CASSQGSSIGTDTQYF. The DNA for the CDR3 is TGCGCCAGCAGCCAAGGCTCTAGCATAGGAACAGATACGCAGTATTTT.

Only one count was recorded for this clone. The chain has TRBV4-2 and TRBJ1-1; possible D gene TRBD1, 6 bases. V lost 4 bases and J 4 bases, leaving 28 bases between the germline ends. Germline loops: CDR1 LGHNA, CDR2 YNFKEQ. This CDR3 contains 19 residues. The DNA for the CDR3 is TGTGCCAGCAGCCCCGGGTCCACCGACTTACAGGGCGGAAGCACTGAAGCTTTCTTT. This sequence encodes CASSPGSTDLQGGSTEAFF.

The rearrangement uses TRBV25-1 and TRBJ1-2; 7 bases map to TRBD1. V lost 4 bases and J lost 3; bases outside the gene matches: 5. The length of the CDR3 is 14 residues. The germline V gene encodes CDR1 MGHDK and CDR2 SYGVNS. The CDR3 DNA reads as TGTGCCAGCAGTGTACCGGGACAGCACTATGGCTACACCTTC. It codes for CASSVPGQHYGYTF.

The chain combines TRBV24-1 with TRBJ1-5, with TRBD1 as a possible D gene (5 bases). Germline V lookup: CDR1 KGHDR, CDR2 SFDVKD. Between the trimmed V and J ends, which lost 5 bases and 0 bases, there was a span of 7 bases. This CDR3 has 14 residues. CDR3 nucleotide sequence: TGTGCCACCAGTGGCGGGGCTAGCAATCAGCCCCAGCATTTT. It is translated as CATSGGASNQPQHF.

The rearrangement joins TRBV10-3 to TRBJ2-5; 13 bases are shared with TRBD2. This CDR3 contains 15 residues. V gave up 4 bases and J gave up 1 base; unmatched junction bases: 0. Germline V lookup: CDR1 ENHRY, CDR2 SYGVKD. The CDR3 DNA is TGTGCCATCAGTGGGACTAGCGGGGGCCAAGAGACCCAGTACTTC. Translation: CAISGTSGGQETQYF.

V is TRBV27 and J is TRBJ2-3; D gene ambiguous. Germline V gene sequence: CDR1 MNHEY, CDR2 SMNVEV (reference sequence). CDR3 size: 13 residues. V was trimmed by 5 bases and J by 2 bases, leaving 8 bases between them. Written as DNA, the CDR3 is TGTGCCAGCAGTAAGAGAATCACAGATACGCAGTATTTT. It yields the protein CASSKRITDTQYF.

The chain joins TRBV28 to TRBJ2-1; a weak D match, TRBD2 (5 bases). The CDR3 length is 12 residues. The V and J ends lost 2 bases and 6 bases respectively, with 5 bases between them. Germline values: CDR1 MDHEN, CDR2 SYDVKM. The DNA of the CDR3 is TGTGCCAGCAGTTTACGGGGCAATGAGCAGTTCTTC. Amino acids: CASSLRGNEQFF. The full variable domain, its missing parts supplied by reference TRBV28 and TRBJ2-1, is DVKVTQSSRYLVKRTGEKVFLECVQDMDHENMFWYRQDPGLGLRLIYFSYDVKMKEKGDIPEGYSVSREKKERFSLILESASTNQTSMYLCASSLRGNEQFFGPGTRLTVL.

The chain joins TRBV7-8 to TRBJ1-6; TRBD1 matches 7 bases. J was trimmed by 9 bases and V by 3 bases; bases with no gene match: 5. CDR1 is SGHVS and CDR2 is FQNEAQ in the germline V gene. The CDR3 is 14 amino acids. The CDR3 region is CASSFGQGGSPLHF. The CDR3 bases are TGTGCCAGCAGCTTTGGTCAGGGGGGTTCACCCCTCCACTTT.

This clone was seen a few times. This chain joins TRBV2 and TRBJ2-7; D not certain. The CDR3 covers 15 residues. The germline V and J ends were trimmed by 0 bases and 0 bases, with 9 bases remaining between them. Germline-derived CDR1 and CDR2 are SNHLY and FYNNEI. The CDR3 DNA sequence: TGTGCCAGCAGTGAAGCGCACCCAGTCTCCTACGAGCAGTACTTC. Translating gives CASSEAHPVSYEQYF.

V is TRBV7-2 and J is TRBJ1-4; no reliable D call. CDR3 size: 13 residues. The V gene's germline CDR1 is SGHTA and CDR2 FQGNSA. The ends were cut back, 4 bases at V and 2 bases at J, with 5 bases in the middle. DNA of the CDR3: TGTGCCAGCAGCTCCAGGACTAATGAAAAACTGTTTTTT. It is translated as CASSSRTNEKLFF.

In the case of this clone: The same CDR3 arises from other DNA sequences in this sample as well. The chain has TRBV28 and TRBJ2-7; D gene ambiguous. Trimming took 2 bases from V and 2 from J, leaving 7 bases between them. This CDR3 spans 13 amino acids. The V gene's germline CDR1 is MDHEN and CDR2 SYDVKM. CDR3 in amino acids: CASSLGQTYEQYV. The CDR3 bases are TGTGCCAGCAGTTTAGGTCAGACCTACGAGCAGTACGTC.

This rearrangement joins TRBV10-3 to TRBJ1-6, with TRBD1 identical over 7 bases. This CDR3 spans 13 amino acids. Germline V gene data show CDR1 as ENHRY and CDR2 as SYGVKD. V lost 7 bases, J lost 10 bases, and 7 bases stayed unmatched. CDR3: CAITMDRSSPLHF. Here the CDR3 DNA reads TGTGCCATCACTATGGACAGGAGCTCACCCCTCCACTTT.

The chain employs TRBV5-6 and TRBJ2-7, with 9 bases aligning to TRBD1. Germline CDR1 and CDR2: SGHDT and YYEEEE. CDR3 length: 16 residues. V shed 4 bases, J shed 3 bases, and the junction held 11 bases outside the gene matches. CDR3: CASSDDRGSLIYEQYF. The CDR3 DNA follows: TGTGCCAGCAGCGATGACAGGGGGAGTCTAATCTACGAGCAGTACTTC. Variable domain in full (rest from reference TRBV5-6 and TRBJ2-7): DAGVTQSPTHLIKTRGQQVTLRCSPKSGHDTVSWYQQALGQGPQFIFQYYEEEERQRGNFPDRFSGHQFPNYSSELNVNALLLGDSALYLCASSDDRGSLIYEQYFGPGTRLTVT.

The V and J genes are TRBV29-1 and TRBJ2-2; 8 positions match TRBD2. V lost 6 bases to trimming and J lost 5 bases; unmatched junction nucleotides: 14. CDR3 size: 16 residues. Looked up from germline, CDR1 is SQVTM and CDR2 is ANQGSEA. The CDR3 sequence is CSVLRARGAGTGELFF. The CDR3 DNA follows: TGCAGCGTCCTAAGGGCGCGGGGGGCGGGAACCGGGGAGCTGTTTTTT.

The V call is TRBV5-1, the J call TRBJ2-5, with unresolved D. Germline values: CDR1 SGHRS, CDR2 YFSETQ. V lost 6 bases and J 0 bases, leaving 12 bases between the germline ends. CDR3 size: 14 residues. This CDR3 reads CASTFFGYQETQYF. The CDR3 DNA reads as TGCGCCAGCACCTTCTTTGGCTACCAAGAGACCCAGTACTTC.

The gene calls are TRBV28 and TRBJ1-2, with D maybe TRBD1 (6 bases). V gave up 3 bases and J gave up 4 bases, with 18 bases separating them. Germline values: CDR1 MDHEN, CDR2 SYDVKM. The CDR3 extends over 16 amino acids. This CDR3 reads CASSLGSWTEIYGYTF. CDR3 nucleotide sequence: TGTGCCAGCAGTTTGGGAAGCTGGACAGAAATCTATGGCTACACCTTC.

The V call is TRBV2, the J call TRBJ1-6, with D possibly TRBD1 on 5 matching bases. Germline assignment: CDR1 SNHLY and CDR2 FYNNEI. The CDR3 is 15 amino acids. V was shortened by 3 bases and J by 2 bases, with 8 bases between the two germline ends. As DNA, the CDR3 is TGTGCCAGCAGTGAGACAGAACCCTATAATTCACCCCTCCACTTT. Its protein product is CASSETEPYNSPLHF.

This clone was seen once. CDR3 bases: TGTGCCAGCAGTGTAGCCGGACAGGGGAATCAGCCCCAGCATTTT. Its protein product is CASSVAGQGNQPQHF. V is TRBV28 and J is TRBJ1-5, with 9 bases that match TRBD1. The CDR3 spans 15 residues. Trimming removed 5 bases from V and 4 bases from J; junction bases left unmatched: 6. The V gene's germline CDR1 is MDHEN and CDR2 SYDVKM. The complete variable domain, with remaining parts taken from reference TRBV28 and TRBJ1-5, reads DVKVTQSSRYLVKRTGEKVFLECVQDMDHENMFWYRQDPGLGLRLIYFSYDVKMKEKGDIPEGYSVSREKKERFSLILESASTNQTSMYLCASSVAGQGNQPQHFGDGTRLSIL.

J is TRBJ2-2 and V is TRBV19; possibly TRBD2 for D (6 bases). Germline assignment: CDR1 LNHDA and CDR2 SQIVND (reference sequence). The CDR3 sequence is 15 residues long. V was pared by 6 bases and J by 5 bases, with 16 bases between. CDR3 sequence reads: CASRTGTGMTGELFF. The CDR3 DNA reads as TGTGCCAGTAGGACCGGGACTGGTATGACCGGGGAGCTGTTTTTT.

The chain uses TRBV18 and TRBJ1-2, with 8 bases that match TRBD1. Germline CDR1 reads KGHSH; CDR2 reads LQKENI. The CDR3 contains 14 residues. The V gene end was trimmed by 3 bases and the J gene end by 4 bases; junction bases not matched to a gene: 4. CDR3 nucleotide sequence: TGTGCCAGCTCACCGGGACAGGAGGTCTATGGCTACACCTTC. Its protein is CASSPGQEVYGYTF.

The V and J genes are TRBV19 and TRBJ1-1; TRBD1 aligns across 11 bases. V dropped 6 bases and J dropped 2; count of bases not matched to a gene: 5. The CDR3 sequence is 15 residues long. Per germline, CDR1 LNHDA and CDR2 SQIVND (reference sequence). The CDR3 sequence: CASRSGQGANTEAFF. CDR3 nucleotide sequence: TGTGCCAGTAGGAGCGGACAGGGGGCAAACACTGAAGCTTTCTTT.

V and J are TRBV11-3 and TRBJ2-7, with TRBD2 matching over 10 bases. This CDR3 contains 15 residues. The junction had 4 bases not matched to a gene; V was cut back by 0 bases and J by 5 bases. Germline CDR1 and CDR2: SGHNT and YENEEA. DNA for the CDR3: TGTGCCAGCAGCTTAGATAGCGGGGGGCAGAACGAGCAGTACTTC. Encoded protein: CASSLDSGGQNEQYF.

The chain recombines TRBV29-1 with TRBJ2-6; 7 bases are shared with TRBD1. This CDR3 region has 14 residues. Germline CDR1 is SQVTM and CDR2 is ANQGSEA. V lost 4 bases and J lost 4; bases outside the gene matches: 4. The CDR3 DNA follows: TGCAGCGTTGTAGGGGGCGCGGGGGCCAACGTCCTGACTTTC. The encoded protein is CSVVGGAGANVLTF.

The chain joins TRBV20-1 to TRBJ2-5, with unresolved D. Per the germline V gene, CDR1 is DFQATT and CDR2 is SNEGSKA (reference sequence). The CDR3 contains 14 residues. V shed 3 bases and J shed 0 bases, with 11 bases lying between them. The CDR3 loop reads CSASEQTYQETQYF. For the CDR3, the DNA is TGCAGTGCTAGTGAACAGACGTACCAAGAGACCCAGTACTTC.

The chain combines TRBV6-5 with TRBJ1-2, with D possibly matching TRBD1 (5 bases). This CDR3 has 12 amino acids. Germline loops: CDR1 MNHEY, CDR2 SVGAGI. The V end was cut by 6 bases, the J end by 4 bases, with 9 bases between. This CDR3 is CASSDSIYGYTF. CDR3 DNA: TGTGCCAGCAGCGACAGCATCTATGGCTACACCTTC.